The clone carrying this T cell receptor (beta chain) was seen only once. Its specificity is unknown. This same CDR3 is encoded by further DNA sequences in the sample. Extraction of RNA preceded its reverse transcription into cDNA, which served as the sequencing template. Profiled with immunoSEQ multiplex PCR; TCRdb holds only in-frame clones, not every one. The sample has over 10,000 clones, about 59% seen once; the top ten hold roughly 15%. These data originate in a study of CD8+ T cells in alopecia areata. As for the study in general: Each of the treated patients was given oral tofacitinib, 5 to 10 mg twice daily, for moderate-to-severe alopecia areata. Tofacitinib was given for 6 to 18 months, then stopped for 6 months. Study-wide results and caveats: Scalp sample sequencing also detects resident alphabeta T cells of normal skin.

Peripheral blood, together with lesional scalp punch biopsies, was collected from alopecia areata patients. The V gene's germline CDR1 is MNHEY and CDR2 SMNVEV (reference sequence). There are 13 residues in the CDR3. V was shortened by 0 bases and J by 6 bases, with 7 bases between the two germline ends. This receptor was identified in a human donor with alopecia areata. The chain links TRBV27 to TRBJ2-3, with no clear D. The sample consisted of skin. CDR3 sequence: CASSLSFGDTQYF. The DNA for the CDR3 is TGTGCCAGCAGTTTATCGTTTGGGGATACGCAGTATTTT.